This T cell receptor beta chain derives from a study of T cells in Graves' hyperthyroidism and ophthalmopathy. This clonotype came up once. The target antigen is unknown. In making diagnoses, clinical symptoms, serum thyroxine and TRAb, thyroid ultrasound and orbital computed tomography were all used. V dropped 2 bases and J dropped 2 bases, with 7 bases sitting between them. The CDR3 consists of 12 residues. Germline CDR1 is GTSNPN and CDR2 is SVGIG (reference sequence). Amplified TCR beta CDR3 regions derived from RNA transcripts. The TCR CDR3 was amplified in a first-round RT-PCR using the HTBI primer set. TCRdb re-derived calls from the multiplex PCR reads in MiXCR, one entry per CDR3 protein. The sample includes roughly 500,000 distinct CDR3 sequences, 46% of them seen just once. Study-wide points: Model-based prediction identified ophthalmopathy a median around seven months prior to its onset.

The material sequenced was peripheral blood or thyroid tissue (not recorded which). This chain links TRBV30 with TRBJ2-7; no definite D call. The source of this sequence is an adult woman with Graves' disease, either hyperthyroidism or ophthalmopathy (not recorded which). The CDR3 here is CAWSSLPYEQYF. CDR3 nucleotides: TGTGCCTGGAGTTCACTTCCCTACGAGCAGTACTTC.